This T cell receptor beta chain was identified during a study of cytomegalovirus exposure and HLA in healthy donors. It was with 60 Vbeta and 13 Jbeta primers that the PCR ran. Profiled with immunoSEQ multiplex PCR; TCRdb holds only in-frame clones, not every one. The sample records 150,000 or so clones, about four fifths being singletons. Looked up from germline, CDR1 is ENHRY and CDR2 is SYGVKD. Trimming removed 0 bases from V and 9 bases from J; junction bases left unmatched: 9. The CDR3 has 15 residues. The sample consisted of PBMCs. This sequence was found in a woman aged 50 to 65 in good health and CMV-seropositive. The V call is TRBV10-3, the J call TRBJ2-7, with TRBD1 matching 9 bases. The CDR3 DNA reads TGTGCCATCAGTGAGTCTTCGGGACAGGGTAACGGGCAGTACTTC. Its translation is CAISESSGQGNGQYF.